This TCR beta chain was captured in a study of shared clonotypes between healthy human individuals. Study-level results: Clonotypes that were shared across a few donors made up approximately 5% of naive CD4 clonotypes. Blood was the sole source, and tissue repertoires probably differ.

CDR3 size: 16 residues. The germline V gene has CDR1 SNHLY and CDR2 FYNNEI. With 3 bases removed from V and 7 bases from J, the gap between germline ends came to 21 bases. The method was immunoSEQ multiplex PCR; TCRdb's version includes in-frame clones alone and lacks a portion of them. This sample has some 1 million clones, with roughly 80% found just once. Ten or more counts support this clone. Its antigen is not identified. The receptor comes from a man aged 18-30 years in good health. The chain combines TRBV2 with TRBJ1-2; D possibly corresponds to TRBD1 (6 bases). The sample taken for sequencing was memory CD4+ T cells sorted from blood. The subset denotes: CD45RA-negative fraction. DNA for the CDR3: TGTGCCAGCAGTGACCCCTTAGGGGGGAAATCGAGTGGCTACACCTTC. It yields the protein CASSDPLGGKSSGYTF.